A single sample gave rise to the 16 T cell receptor beta chains below, sequenced in a study of blood T cell repertoires in COVID-19. Clones were read by immunoSEQ multiplex PCR, and TCRdb kept only the in-frame ones, dropping some. The sample lists about 320,000 clones; about 85% were seen once. Sequencing used PBMCs or T cells enriched from blood (not recorded which). These receptor sequences come from a woman aged 25 to 39 who had been exposed to COVID-19.

This chain connects TRBV9 to TRBJ2-7; TRBD2 might be the D (6 bases). This CDR3 has 15 residues. Germline V gene sequence: CDR1 SGDLS, CDR2 YYNGEE. Trimming pared 2 bases from V and 1 base from J, leaving 13 bases between. This chain's CDR3 is CASSVGQDYSYEQYF. CDR3 DNA: TGTGCCAGCAGCGTGGGGCAGGACTATTCCTACGAGCAGTACTTC. The whole variable domain, remainder taken from reference TRBV9 and TRBJ2-7, is DSGVTQTPKHLITATGQRVTLRCSPRSGDLSVYWYQQSLDQGLQFLIQYYNGEERAKGNILERFSAQQFPDLHSELNLSSLELGDSALYFCASSVGQDYSYEQYFGPGTRLTVT.

The chain has TRBV4-1 and TRBJ1-3; D gene ambiguous. Germline-derived CDR1 and CDR2 are MGHRA and YSYEKL. The CDR3 loop spans 15 amino acids. V was cut by 1 base and J by 4 bases, with 11 bases left in between. The CDR3 DNA is TGCGCCAGCAGCCAAGTAACGCCGAGGGGAAACACCATATATTTT. Translation: CASSQVTPRGNTIYF.

The chain recombines TRBV28 with TRBJ1-2; 8 positions match TRBD1. The germline V gene has CDR1 MDHEN and CDR2 SYDVKM. The CDR3 loop spans 15 amino acids. The trim removed 5 bases at V and 8 bases at J, leaving 13 bases unmatched. This CDR3 is CASSPSDREGYGYTF. The CDR3 nucleotides are TGTGCCAGCAGTCCCTCGGACAGGGAGGGATACGGCTACACCTTC.

The chain couples TRBV9 to TRBJ2-3, with a possible D match to TRBD2 (6 bases). V was shortened by 2 bases and J by 2 bases, with 15 bases between the two germline ends. CDR1 and CDR2 from the germline V gene are SGDLS and YYNGEE. CDR3 length: 16 residues. The CDR3 sequence is CASSVHLAETTDTQYF. The CDR3 coding sequence is TGTGCCAGCAGCGTGCATTTAGCGGAAACCACAGATACGCAGTATTTT.

The chain couples TRBV14 to TRBJ1-2, with 12 positions matching TRBD1. J lost 6 bases, V lost 3 bases, and 5 bases had no gene match. The CDR3 contains 15 residues. CDR1 SGHDN and CDR2 FVKESK come from the germline V gene. The CDR3 loop is CASSQRGTGGDGYTF. CDR3 sequence (DNA): TGTGCCAGCAGCCAGAGAGGGACAGGGGGCGATGGCTACACCTTC.

The chain has TRBV7-8 and TRBJ1-2; 9 bases line up with TRBD1. CDR3 length equals 19 residues. V shed 2 bases, J shed 3 bases, and the junction held 16 bases outside the gene matches. Germline assignment: CDR1 SGHVS and CDR2 FQNEAQ. The CDR3 DNA follows: TGTGCCAGCAGCTTAAGGGCTGGGATCGGGACAGGGTATGACTATGGCTACACCTTC. As protein: CASSLRAGIGTGYDYGYTF. Combining the CDR3 with reference TRBV7-8 and TRBJ1-2 gives the whole variable domain GAGVSQSPRYKVAKRGQDVALRCDPISGHVSLFWYQQALGQGPEFLTYFQNEAQLDKSGLPSDRFFAERPEGSVSTLKIQRTQQEDSAVYLCASSLRAGIGTGYDYGYTFGSGTRLTVV.

The chain recombines TRBV28 with TRBJ2-7, with 8 bases matching TRBD2. The CDR3 totals 14 residues. Germline CDR1 MDHEN, CDR2 SYDVKM. V was pared by 6 bases and J by 7 bases, with 11 bases of the junction left unmatched. CDR3 DNA: TGTGCCAGCAGACTCACTAGCGGTGTTTTAGAGCAGTACTTC. Protein sequence: CASRLTSGVLEQYF. Drawing the rest from reference TRBV28 and TRBJ2-7, the complete variable domain is DVKVTQSSRYLVKRTGEKVFLECVQDMDHENMFWYRQDPGLGLRLIYFSYDVKMKEKGDIPEGYSVSREKKERFSLILESASTNQTSMYLCASRLTSGVLEQYFGPGTRLTVT.

The V call is TRBV29-1, the J call TRBJ2-6, with D hard to call. Germline V gene sequence: CDR1 SQVTM, CDR2 ANQGSEA. V shed 4 bases and J shed 0 bases, with 7 bases lying between them. The CDR3 has 14 amino acids. The CDR3 nucleotides read TGCAGCGTTGGCCAGAACTCTGGGGCCAACGTCCTGACTTTC. Its translation: CSVGQNSGANVLTF.

The V and J genes are TRBV30 and TRBJ2-4; D is uncertain. V was shortened by 7 bases and J by 0 bases, with 10 bases between the two germline ends. This CDR3 contains 13 residues. CDR1 is GTSNPN and CDR2 is SVGIG in the germline V gene (reference sequence). The CDR3 DNA reads as TGTGCCTTAGAACGGGTAGCCAAAAACATTCAGTACTTC. It specifies CALERVAKNIQYF. Drawing the rest from reference TRBV30 and TRBJ2-4, the complete variable domain is SQTIHQWPATLVQPVGSPLSLECTVEGTSNPNLYWYRQAAGRGLQLLFYSVGIGQISSEVPQNLSASRPQDRQFILSSKKLLLSDSGFYLCALERVAKNIQYFGAGTRLSVL.

The genes are TRBV28 and TRBJ1-5; possible D gene TRBD1, 6 bases. The V and J ends lost 5 bases and 4 bases respectively, with 21 bases between them. Germline-derived CDR1 and CDR2 are MDHEN and SYDVKM. The CDR3 is 17 residues long. The CDR3 region has the DNA TGTGCCAGCAGTCCCCTCCCCACAGGGCAATGGAATCAGCCCCAGCATTTT. It yields the protein CASSPLPTGQWNQPQHF.

The chain combines TRBV5-1 with TRBJ1-4; D gene ambiguous. The CDR3 is 14 amino acids. Per germline, CDR1 SGHRS and CDR2 YFSETQ. V was shortened by 3 bases and J by 7 bases, with 13 bases between the two germline ends. The CDR3 here is CASSSPGFSEKLFF. The DNA of the CDR3 is TGCGCCAGCAGCTCCCCGGGGTTCTCTGAAAAACTGTTTTTT.

V gene TRBV27 combines with J gene TRBJ1-2; 10 bases are a match to TRBD1. The CDR3 loop spans 16 amino acids. V gave up 5 bases and J gave up 8 bases; unmatched junction bases: 14. Germline V CDR1 and CDR2: MNHEY, SMNVEV (reference sequence). CDR3 DNA: TGTGCCAGCAGTATCGGACAGGGGGGTGGTGGGGAGGGCTACACCTTC. Translating it yields CASSIGQGGGGEGYTF.

This clone was detected once. The chain employs TRBV25-1 and TRBJ1-2; D not resolved. The V end lost 2 bases, the J end lost 4 bases, and 20 bases lay between the germline ends. Germline V gene lookup returns CDR1 MGHDK and CDR2 SYGVNS. This CDR3 spans 17 amino acids. Written as DNA, the CDR3 is TGTGCCAGCAGTGAAAGTGATGACAAACGAATCGGCTATGGCTACACCTTC. It translates to CASSESDDKRIGYGYTF.

The chain couples TRBV15 to TRBJ1-2; the D is unclear. CDR1 LNHNV and CDR2 YYDKDF come from the germline V gene (reference sequence). V shed 1 base and J shed 5 bases, with 8 bases lying between them. The CDR3 is made up of 13 amino acids. The CDR3 DNA reads TGTGCCACCAGCAGAGGTGAGCGGTATGGCTACACCTTC. Translation gives CATSRGERYGYTF.

The CDR3 is CASDGGRNNYGYTF. In DNA, the CDR3 is TGCGCCAGCGACGGAGGAAGGAACAACTATGGCTACACCTTC. The V call is TRBV5-1, the J call TRBJ1-2; D is unresolved. The V gene's germline CDR1 is SGHRS and CDR2 YFSETQ. CDR3 length: 14 amino acids. V lost 7 bases to trimming and J lost 2 bases, with 15 bases between them.

The chain has TRBV9 and TRBJ2-5, with a tentative D call TRBD1 (7 bases). This CDR3 spans 14 amino acids. Per the germline V gene, CDR1 is SGDLS and CDR2 is YYNGEE. V lost 3 bases and J 3 bases, leaving 12 bases between the germline ends. The CDR3 coding sequence is TGTGCCAGCAGCGCGGCGGGACAGAAAGAGACCCAGTACTTC. It encodes CASSAAGQKETQYF.